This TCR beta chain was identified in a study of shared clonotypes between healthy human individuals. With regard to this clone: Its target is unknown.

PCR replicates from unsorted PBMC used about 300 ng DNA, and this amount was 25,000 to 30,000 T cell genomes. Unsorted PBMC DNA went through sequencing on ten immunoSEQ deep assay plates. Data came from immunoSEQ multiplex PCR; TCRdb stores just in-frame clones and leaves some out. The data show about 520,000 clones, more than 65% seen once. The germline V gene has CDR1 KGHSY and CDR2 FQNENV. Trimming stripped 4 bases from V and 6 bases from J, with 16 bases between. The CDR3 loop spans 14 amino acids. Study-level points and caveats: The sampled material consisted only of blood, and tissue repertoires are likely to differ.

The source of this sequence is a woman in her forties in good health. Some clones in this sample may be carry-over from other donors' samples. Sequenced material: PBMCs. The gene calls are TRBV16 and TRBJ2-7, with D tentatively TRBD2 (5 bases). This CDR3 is CASSLSSHGVEQYF. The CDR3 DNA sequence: TGTGCCAGCAGCCTTTCGAGTCACGGGGTCGAGCAGTACTTC.